This TCR beta chain was found in a study of sequential checkpoint blockade in melanoma. At the level of the study: Both treatment sequences were followed by maintenance nivolumab.

Sample treatment: randomized to nivolumab then ipilimumab (arm A) or the reverse (arm B). The CDR3 length is 16 residues. CDR1 is LGHNA and CDR2 is YNFKEQ in the germline V gene. V lost 0 bases and J 0 bases, leaving 11 bases between the germline ends. Produced via immunoSEQ multiplex PCR; TCRdb's table is partial and in-frame only. The data show 20,000 to 25,000 clones, 55% to 70% seen once. The chain employs TRBV4-2 and TRBJ1-1; tentative D call: TRBD1 (5 bases). Sequencing was performed on CD8+ T cells sorted from blood (inferred from file names), taken from a patient given nivolumab and ipilimumab in sequence. This TCR came from a human donor with melanoma. The CDR3 is CASSQDNGGMNTEAFF. CDR3 coding DNA: TGTGCCAGCAGCCAAGATAACGGGGGGATGAACACTGAAGCTTTCTTT.